This TCR beta chain is from a study of blood T cell repertoires in COVID-19. Study at large: T cells, B-cell-depleted T cells, or PBMCs supplied cDNA or gDNA.

How the authors handled the data: Cell counts per sample came from amplifying reference gene primers. Profiled with immunoSEQ multiplex PCR; TCRdb holds only in-frame clones, not every one. The V and J calls and clone size were taken over from that table, and D and trimming were inferred from the DNA. The sample gives under 250,000 clones, 85% to 90% of which show up once; 2% to 3% is in the top ten. The J segment lost 6 bases and the V segment lost 4 bases, leaving 8 bases of the junction unmatched. The CDR3 runs to 16 residues. Germline CDR1 MDHEN, CDR2 SYDVKM. Seattle cases were enrolled at active infection and followed longitudinally.

The receptor comes from a man aged 25-45 years with COVID-19, enrolled during active disease. Sample: peripheral blood. The chain joins TRBV28 to TRBJ2-1; 11 nucleotides line up with TRBD1. In nucleotides, the CDR3 is TGTGCCAGCAGTTCCCCCGGGACAGGGGGTATCAATGAGCAGTTCTTC. Translating it yields CASSSPGTGGINEQFF.